This T cell receptor beta chain was found in a study of blood T cell repertoires in COVID-19 (dated by TCRdb to about 2020). Regarding the study in general: Samples covering the acute and convalescent phases of COVID-19 were provided by collaborators in the United States, Italy and Spain. The material from the prospective study consisted of cDNA or gDNA derived from T cells, B-cell-depleted T cells, or PBMCs. Subjects who had been exposed to COVID-19, were actively infected with it, or had recovered from it provided the deeply sampled blood TCRbeta repertoires that made up the dataset. The repertoires were released in a freely available public database meant as a resource for research on the immune response to SARS-CoV-2. Samples came from the ongoing ImmuneRACE study (first 160 participants) plus 1,254 subjects from 6 global collaborators. Nearly every sample came with metadata listing a de-identified subject ID, COVID-19 status, age in years and sex. HLA class I and class II types, where available, came from metadata supplied by the sample provider rather than from assay-based typing. On the study overall, not on this receptor specifically: The quantity of clinical and demographic metadata differed by source and by participant and was supplied without curation.

TCRbeta CDR3 regions were amplified from genomic DNA using the immunoSEQ Assay, a bias-controlled multiplex PCR. The source study handled its data this way. The number of nucleated cells in each sample was estimated from the amplification of reference gene primers within the assay. To quantify the absolute abundance of each unique TCRbeta CDR3 rearrangement, sequence reads were collapsed and filtered. For each sample, productive Simpson clonality was calculated as the square root of Simpson's diversity index over productive rearrangements. TCRdb provides this immuneACCESS table in a form limited to in-frame rearrangements. Some clones are lacking; in checked studies, under half of them reflect an unresolved V gene, and why the rest are absent is not known. From that table come the V and J calls and clone size; the DNA was used to work out D and trimming. This sample has 390,000 or so clones in its table, and around 91% of those were observed once. The ten largest clonotypes hold around 7% of the sample.

The CDR3 contains 12 residues, cysteine and phenylalanine counted. Only the CDR3 portion is preserved as DNA: 36 bases, with reading frame beginning at the first base. The junction shows trimming of 6 bases on V and 5 bases on J, plus 7 bases between the germline ends. The germline V gene provides CDR1 MNHEY and CDR2 SVGAGI. Whole blood was collected in K2EDTA tubes by collaborating institutions according to the institutions' own protocols. Collaborator samples were shipped for TCRbeta analysis as frozen whole blood, isolated PBMCs, or DNA extracted from either sample type. About this clone: Its antigen remains unidentified. Qualities for individual bases were not recorded, and no much larger clone is one base off.

The clonotype originates from a man in his late teens or twenties with active or convalescent COVID-19. The sequencing input was peripheral blood. The chain joins TRBV6-5 to TRBJ1-4; the D segment could be TRBD1, given 5 matching bases. The DNA reads TGTGCCAGCAGGACAGCGAATGAAAAACTGTTTTTT. It codes for CASRTANEKLFF.